The source of this TCR beta chain is a study of T cells in women clearing cervical HPV infection. Study findings and constraints: TRBV6-7 abundance was lower in cases than controls (around 0.1% versus 0.15%).

All participants had a single incident cervical HPV16 infection, and prevalent HPV16 infections were excluded. MY09/MY11 PCR detected cervical HPV DNA; dot-blot assigned genotypes. Frequency places this clone as medium-sized. Its antigen remains unidentified. The read ends 3 residues before the CDR3 terminus; that terminus is restored from the germline J gene. Germline V gene data show CDR1 as LGHNA and CDR2 as YNFKEQ. This CDR3 spans 20 amino acids. V shed 3 bases and J 3 bases; nucleotides not matched to a gene: 11. Genomic DNA, averaging about 1,200 ng per sample, yielded TCR beta CDR3 via immunoSEQ. Sequencing was performed with immunoSEQ multiplex PCR; in TCRdb, only in-frame clones are kept and a portion is missing. Its table lists tens of thousands of clones.

V gene TRBV4-2 combines with J gene TRBJ2-2; 15 positions match TRBD2. Sequencing input: blood buffy coat. The TCR sequence derives from a woman between 18 and 70 years old with a cervical HPV16 infection that either progressed to CIN3+ or cleared (not recorded which). CDR3 loop: CASSHGLAGGLIPYTGELFF. The CDR3 DNA, read in part, is TGTGCCAGCAGCCATGGACTAGCGGGGGGGCTCATCCCCTACACCGGGGAG.